This T cell receptor (beta chain) was observed in a study of shared clonotypes between healthy human individuals (dated by TCRdb to about 2020). For context, the study as a whole: Three men and two women, aged 18 to 49 years, made up the cohort. For each donor, CD4 naive and CD4 memory were each given three plates, CD8 naive was given two plates, and CD8 memory was given one plate. The study deeply sequenced blood TCR repertoires of five healthy adults to estimate repertoire size and the extent of clonotype sharing between individuals. To increase sequencing depth and limit assay-specific biases, different laboratories used diverse techniques to prepare libraries and sequence TCR repertoires. Each donor's leukapheresis produced roughly between roughly 0.85 and 10 billion PBMCs. The paper's findings and limits, for the study overall: Estimated clonotype richness was generally larger for naive than for memory subsets. Because the study included a small number of donors, the genetic and exposure-history diversity represented was limited. Incomplete sequencing was indicated by rarefaction of sorted-subset datasets, despite the large sequencing depth. Sharing across a few donors was observed for about 5% of naive CD4, over 3% of naive CD8, about 2.3% of memory CD4, and around 0.4% of memory CD8 clonotypes. Only blood was sampled, and tissue TCR repertoires likely differ from those in blood. Clonotypes shared by all four sorted-subset donors showed higher generation probabilities than non-shared clonotypes. Based on pairwise subsampling, the degree of clonotype sharing among donors was expected to be affected by sequencing depth.

Using the deep immunoSEQ assay, multiplex PCR amplified TCR CDR3 regions from genomic DNA. Genomic DNA extracted from each cell subset was distributed evenly over all wells of several immunoSEQ 96-well plates, and each plate served as one replicate. Each replicate PCR for sorted subsets received around 0.2 ug genomic DNA, equal to roughly 29,000 T cell genomes. Purified libraries were quantified with a Qubit 3.0 fluorometer, sized on a Bioanalyzer 2100, and re-quantified with the KAPA Library Quantification kit. A separate single-read 150-cycle Illumina NextSeq 550 flow cell was used to sequence each immunoSEQ 96-well plate. In the paper's pipeline: Because the immunoSEQ output held only junctional sequences and lacked quality scores, the filtering could not match the filtering applied to full-length reads. To assign V/J genes and CDR3, sequences were annotated against IMGT germline references using PyIR, a Python wrapper for IgBLAST v1.9. Any read was removed if the V/J assignment was weak (E-value above 1e-6), the CDR3 was missing, or the read contained stop codons, out-of-frame junctions, or ambiguous translated residues. V3J clonotypes were defined as sequences sharing the same inferred V gene, J gene, and CDR3 amino acid sequence. Percentage overlap between repertoires was computed as shared unique clonotypes divided by the size of the smaller repertoire. Richness of each repertoire was evaluated using RTK rarefaction, the Chao1 estimator, and Recon v2.1 estimates of unobserved clonotypes. Generation probabilities were computed with OLGA for all TCRbeta clonotypes obtained by the gDNA method from a handful of donors. TCRdb obtained this table from immuneACCESS and retained in-frame rearrangements with V and J assigned. These tables miss some clones; where compared with another copy, unresolved V genes account for less than half of the shortfall, and the remainder is unexplained. That table furnishes V, J and clone size, whereas the DNA furnished D and trimming. A total of about 180,000 clones appear in this sample, approximately 92% of them only once. Around 0.067% of the sample belongs to the ten largest clones.

Of note for this clone: No cognate antigen has been identified for it. Base qualities are not provided; no much larger clone lies one nucleotide away.

The germline V gene provides CDR1 LGHNA and CDR2 YNFKEQ. From V the trimming removes 4 bases and from J it removes 5 bases, while the gene matches leave 11 bases of the junction unaccounted for. The CDR3 contains 16 residues, cysteine and phenylalanine counted. The kept DNA is CDR3 alone, 48 bases in frame from the first base. Donors were healthy HIV-negative adults with no recently reported acute infections or vaccinations. Every donor was a Caucasian adult living in Nashville, Tennessee, USA. CD4+ T cells were enriched through magnetic negative selection, after which naive cells were positively selected on CD45RA and the remaining negative fraction served as the memory subset. Blood was collected by leukapheresis, and PBMCs were isolated by Ficoll-Histopaque density gradient centrifugation and then cryopreserved in liquid nitrogen vapor phase. Analytical flow cytometry was used to check the purity and quantity of each magnetically sorted T cell population. Genomic DNA was isolated from each sorted fraction and quantified by UV absorbance on a Nanodrop 2000c.

The chain employs TRBV4-2 and TRBJ2-7; TRBD2 agrees with 10 junctional bases. The TCR was taken from a woman aged 25 to 39 in good health. The material sequenced was naive CD4+ T cells sorted from blood. Per the publication, the cell subset or site label means: CD45RA+ positively selected. The DNA sequence is as follows: TGTGCCAGCAGCCTGGGTAGCGGGAGGAAGGGGGACGAGCAGTACTTC. Translated, this gives CASSLGSGRKGDEQYF.